A single sample gave rise to the 22 T cell receptor beta chains below, sequenced in a study of T-cell reconstitution after alpha-beta-depleted transplantation in children. It was with unique molecular identifiers that the TCRbeta library was prepared. TCRdb processed the PCR reads anew with MiXCR; each CDR3 protein has one entry. Of approximately 590,000 distinct CDR3 sequences detected, over 9.5% appear once; the ten largest clones hold about 4%. The source was PBMCs from the stem cell graft donor, collected from the stem cell graft. Source of these receptors: a human donor who donated a stem cell graft to a child with acute myeloid leukemia.

In its sample, this clonotype was seen many times. DNA for the CDR3: TGCAGCGTTGAGGGCTCAGGGGGCGTCGGTGAAAAACTGTTTTTT. It yields the protein CSVEGSGGVGEKLFF. The rearrangement uses TRBV29-1 and TRBJ1-4; 8 nucleotides match TRBD1. The CDR3 covers 15 residues. The junction had 10 bases not matched to a gene; V was cut back by 3 bases and J by 7 bases. Germline lookup yields CDR1 SQVTM and CDR2 ANQGSEA.

The chain is built from TRBV7-2 and TRBJ2-3; TRBD2 aligns across 7 bases. With 2 bases clipped from V and 0 bases from J, the junction kept 5 bases outside the gene matches. The CDR3 consists of 16 residues. From germline, CDR1 is SGHTA and CDR2 FQGNSA. CDR3 sequence (DNA): TGTGCCAGCAGCTTATCTAGCGGACCTAGCACAGATACGCAGTATTTT. It specifies CASSLSSGPSTDTQYF.

This clonotype was observed a few times. The V gene is TRBV7-2, the J gene TRBJ2-5; D possibly corresponds to TRBD2 (6 bases). This CDR3 has 14 residues. V gave up 2 bases and J gave up 8 bases, with 15 bases separating them. Germline V CDR1 and CDR2: SGHTA, FQGNSA. CDR3 bases: TGTGCCAGCAGCTTACGTGGGGCGGGGAGAACCCAGTACTTC. This sequence encodes CASSLRGAGRTQYF.

For the CDR3, the DNA is TGTGCCAGCTGGAGGGGAGGCTCTGGGGCCAACGTCCTGACTTTC. Protein product: CASWRGGSGANVLTF. This chain joins TRBV2 and TRBJ2-6; possibly TRBD2 for D (6 bases). The CDR3 consists of 15 residues. Germline CDR1 SNHLY, CDR2 FYNNEI. V was shortened by 8 bases and J by 0 bases, with 11 bases between the two germline ends.

There are a few counts of this clonotype. The J gene is TRBJ1-4, the V gene TRBV30, with 9 bases that match TRBD1. The CDR3 is made up of 14 amino acids. Germline values: CDR1 GTSNPN, CDR2 SVGIG (reference sequence). V lost 2 bases, J lost 8 bases, and 6 bases stayed unmatched. CDR3: CAWSLGQGGEKLFF. CDR3 sequence (DNA): TGTGCCTGGAGTTTGGGACAGGGAGGCGAAAAACTGTTTTTT. The whole variable domain, remainder taken from reference TRBV30 and TRBJ1-4, is SQTIHQWPATLVQPVGSPLSLECTVEGTSNPNLYWYRQAAGRGLQLLFYSVGIGQISSEVPQNLSASRPQDRQFILSSKKLLLSDSGFYLCAWSLGQGGEKLFFGSGTQLSVL.

The table lists this clonotype with a few counts. The genes are TRBV6-4 and TRBJ1-6; 7 bases match TRBD1. The germline CDR1 and CDR2 sequences are MRHNA and SNTAGT. V lost 0 bases, J lost 7 bases, and 3 bases stayed unmatched. CDR3 length: 15 amino acids. Here the CDR3 reads CASSDSTGVNSPLHF. CDR3 sequence (DNA): TGTGCCAGCAGTGACTCCACAGGGGTGAATTCACCCCTCCACTTT.

This clonotype was seen only a few times. The rearrangement links TRBV4-3 to TRBJ2-1; 10 positions agree with TRBD1. The CDR3 loop spans 15 amino acids. V was clipped by 4 bases and J by 7 bases; unmatched bases: 7. The germline gives CDR1 LGHNA, CDR2 YSLEER. DNA of the CDR3: TGCGCCAGCAGCCGAGGGACAGGGGCAAGGAATGAGCAGTTCTTC. Amino acid sequence: CASSRGTGARNEQFF.

V and J are TRBV5-5 and TRBJ1-2, with D possibly being TRBD1 (6 bases). The germline gives CDR1 SGHKS, CDR2 YYEKEE (reference sequence). The CDR3 totals 18 residues. Trimming took off 2 bases at V and 4 bases at J, with 24 bases between the two ends. In DNA, the CDR3 is TGTGCCAGCAGCTTTGCCCCCGGTTACAGGGAGGGAATCTATGGCTACACCTTC. It is translated as CASSFAPGYREGIYGYTF. Drawing the rest from reference TRBV5-5 and TRBJ1-2, the complete variable domain is DAGVTQSPTHLIKTRGQQVTLRCSPISGHKSVSWYQQVLGQGPQFIFQYYEKEERGRGNFPDRFSARQFPNYSSELNVNALLLGDSALYLCASSFAPGYREGIYGYTFGSGTRLTVV.

The chain links TRBV20-1 to TRBJ1-5; D gene uncertain. Germline V CDR1 and CDR2: DFQATT, SNEGSKA (reference sequence). The CDR3 sequence is 16 residues long. The germline V and J ends were trimmed by 3 bases and 0 bases, with 15 bases remaining between them. The CDR3: CSASPQASYSNQPQHF. CDR3 DNA: TGCAGTGCTAGCCCCCAGGCCTCCTATAGCAATCAGCCCCAGCATTTT.

This clonotype was observed a handful of times. The rearrangement joins TRBV12-3 or TRBV12-4 to TRBJ2-1; TRBD2 agrees at 12 bases. Trimming took 7 bases from V and 3 from J; bases not matched to a gene: 7. The CDR3 is 16 amino acids. CDR3 DNA sequence: TGTGCCAGCATCCCCCCGGGACTAGCGGGCTACAATGAGCAGTTCTTC. This gives the protein CASIPPGLAGYNEQFF.

This clonotype was detected ten times or more. The chain combines TRBV7-6 with TRBJ2-7; unclear D gene. Germline lookup yields CDR1 SGHVS and CDR2 FNYEAQ. This CDR3 region has 12 residues. Trimming pared 4 bases from V and 3 bases from J, leaving 7 bases between. In DNA form, the CDR3 reads TGTGCCAGCAGCTCCCCGAACTACGAGCAGTACTTC. Translating gives CASSSPNYEQYF.

This clonotype was seen a few times. The chain has TRBV20-1 and TRBJ2-3; D uncertain. This CDR3 is built from 16 residues. Trimming took 0 bases from V and 0 from J, leaving 13 bases between them. Germline CDR1 and CDR2: DFQATT and SNEGSKA (reference sequence). The CDR3 protein is CSARDPRASSTDTQYF. CDR3 sequence (DNA): TGCAGTGCTAGAGATCCACGGGCATCTAGCACAGATACGCAGTATTTT.

The chain's CDR3 is CATNPRGGDRCMNTEAFF. CDR3 nucleotides: TGTGCCACCAATCCTAGAGGTGGGGACCGGTGCATGAACACTGAAGCTTTCTTT. The rearrangement uses TRBV24-1 and TRBJ1-1; D possibly corresponds to TRBD1 (5 bases). Germline V CDR1 and CDR2: KGHDR, SFDVKD. Trimming shortened V by 8 bases and J by 0 bases, and 24 bases separated the two germline ends. The length of the CDR3 is 18 residues.

This rearrangement joins TRBV24-1 to TRBJ2-4, with TRBD2 as a possible D gene (5 bases). V lost 0 bases to trimming and J lost 8 bases, with 13 bases between them. In germline, CDR1 is KGHDR, CDR2 SFDVKD. The CDR3 runs to 15 residues. CDR3 DNA: TGTGCCACCAGTGATTTGAGTCCCCCCGGGGACATTCAGTACTTC. Its translation: CATSDLSPPGDIQYF.

This clonotype was counted between two and nine times. DNA of the CDR3: TGTGCCAGCAGGCTCAGGGTTTACGAGCAGTACTTC. Translated, it gives CASRLRVYEQYF. The V gene is TRBV12-3 or TRBV12-4, the J gene TRBJ2-7; D perhaps matches TRBD1 (5 bases). Trimming shortened V by 6 bases and J by 4 bases, and 10 bases separated the two germline ends. This CDR3 contains 12 residues.

This clonotype was recorded at least ten times. J is TRBJ2-7 and V is TRBV5-1; 7 positions agree with TRBD2. The germline V gene encodes CDR1 SGHRS and CDR2 YFSETQ. The CDR3 has 13 amino acids. The V and J ends lost 10 bases and 1 base, in that order; junction bases with no gene match: 8. In DNA, the CDR3 is TGCGCCTCCAGGGCTAGCGGTTCCTACGAGCAGTACTTC. It specifies CASRASGSYEQYF.

CDR3: CSATRTGADGYTF. The CDR3 DNA is TGCAGTGCAACACGGACAGGGGCGGATGGCTACACCTTC. The genes are TRBV20-1 and TRBJ1-2; 9 bases are a match to TRBD1. V trimming: 6 bases; J trimming: 6 bases; junction bases outside the gene matches: 8. The CDR3 has 13 amino acids. CDR1 is DFQATT, CDR2 SNEGSKA, per germline (reference sequence).

This clonotype was detected a few times. J is TRBJ2-1 and V is TRBV2; D unresolved. V was pared by 5 bases and J by 10 bases, with 6 bases between. Germline-derived CDR1 and CDR2 are SNHLY and FYNNEI. This CDR3 is 10 amino acids long. The CDR3 is CASSRVEQFF. The CDR3 DNA follows: TGTGCCAGCAGTAGAGTCGAGCAGTTCTTC.

The chain recombines TRBV12-3 or TRBV12-4 with TRBJ1-1, with TRBD1 as a possible D gene (5 bases). V was cut by 0 bases and J by 5 bases, with 10 bases left in between. The CDR3 runs 14 residues. The CDR3 nucleotides are TGTGCCAGCAGTTTAGCGACGACAGTAACTGAAGCTTTCTTT. This sequence encodes CASSLATTVTEAFF.

This clonotype has a count of ten or more. This rearrangement joins TRBV4-3 to TRBJ2-7; maybe TRBD1 (5 bases). This CDR3 has 18 amino acids. V lost 0 bases, J lost 0 bases, and 18 bases lay in between. Germline V gene lookup returns CDR1 LGHNA and CDR2 YSLEER. CDR3 loop: CASSQDVGSVTASYEQYF. The CDR3 nucleotides are TGCGCCAGCAGCCAAGATGTGGGGTCGGTGACAGCCTCCTACGAGCAGTACTTC.

This clonotype was counted many times. The gene calls are TRBV4-2 and TRBJ2-3; the D gene could be TRBD1 or TRBD2 (7 bases each). The CDR3 consists of 15 residues. Germline V CDR1 and CDR2: LGHNA, YNFKEQ. Trimming removed 7 bases at V and 2 bases at J, with 16 bases between. In DNA, the CDR3 is TGTGCCAGCACCGGAGCGGGACAGCTCACAGATACGCAGTATTTT. This sequence encodes CASTGAGQLTDTQYF.

This chain connects TRBV20-1 to TRBJ2-4, with TRBD1 matching over 9 bases. Germline loops: CDR1 DFQATT, CDR2 SNEGSKA (reference sequence). The CDR3 has 13 amino acids. Germline trimming cut 8 bases from V and 2 bases from J; bases unmatched to any gene: 4. CDR3 coding DNA: TGCAGTTGGGGGACAGGGACCAAAAACATTCAGTACTTC. The encoded protein is CSWGTGTKNIQYF.